These 14 T cell receptor beta chains were all obtained from the same sample, sequenced in a study of shared clonotypes between healthy human individuals. Some clones are missing from TCRdb's copy, which holds only in-frame ones; the method was immunoSEQ multiplex PCR. The repertoire has over a million clones, about 96% of them found once; the top ten carry 1% to 1.5%. The sequencing input was naive CD4+ T cells sorted from blood. Noted subset: CD45RA+ positively selected. The receptors stem from a man aged 30 to 45 in good health.

The rearrangement links TRBV7-8 to TRBJ2-5; possibly TRBD1 for D (6 bases). This CDR3 contains 15 residues. In germline, CDR1 is SGHVS, CDR2 FQNEAQ. Trimming cost V 5 bases and J 5 bases, with 18 bases left between them. The CDR3 region is CASSGLRGLSETQYF. The CDR3 nucleotides are TGTGCCAGCAGCGGACTCAGGGGTTTGTCGGAGACCCAGTACTTC.

As concerns this clone: Other DNA sequences within the sample encode an identical CDR3. The V call is TRBV18, the J call TRBJ2-1, with 12 bases matching TRBD2. With V trimmed by 3 bases and J by 4 bases, 1 base remained unmatched. There are 15 residues in the CDR3. Germline CDR1 is KGHSH and CDR2 is LQKENI. The CDR3 DNA reads TGTGCCAGCTCACCGGGACTAGCGGGTTACAATGAGCAGTTCTTC. It specifies CASSPGLAGYNEQFF.

The J gene is TRBJ1-1, the V gene TRBV5-6, with D maybe TRBD1 (6 bases). Trimming pared 4 bases from V and 7 bases from J, leaving 17 bases between. This CDR3 is 14 amino acids long. Germline lookup yields CDR1 SGHDT and CDR2 YYEEEE. The CDR3, as DNA: TGTGCCAGCAGCGCATTCGGGGGCGGGATTGAAGCTTTCTTT. It specifies CASSAFGGGIEAFF.

This clone was recorded only once. J is TRBJ1-5 and V is TRBV18; 7 bases map to TRBD1. V shed 3 bases, J shed 5 bases, and the junction held 4 bases outside the gene matches. Germline V gene sequence: CDR1 KGHSH, CDR2 LQKENI. The CDR3 totals 14 residues. DNA of the CDR3: TGTGCCAGCTCACCGACAGGGCTGGATCAGCCCCAGCATTTT. It translates to CASSPTGLDQPQHF.

This chain connects TRBV5-5 to TRBJ1-4; D not resolved. The germline V gene encodes CDR1 SGHKS and CDR2 YYEKEE (reference sequence). Trimming removed 3 bases from V and 6 bases from J, with 12 bases in between. The CDR3 has 14 amino acids. As DNA, the CDR3 is TGTGCCAGCAGCTCGCACTACGTAGATGAAAAACTGTTTTTT. This gives the protein CASSSHYVDEKLFF.

This chain uses TRBV5-1 with TRBJ2-1; D might be TRBD2 (6 bases). Germline CDR1 is SGHRS and CDR2 is YFSETQ. V gave up 3 bases and J gave up 2 bases, with 15 bases separating them. CDR3 length: 16 residues. The CDR3 loop reads CASSSTGTSTYNEQFF. The DNA of the CDR3 is TGCGCCAGCAGCTCAACCGGGACTTCTACCTACAATGAGCAGTTCTTC.

On this clone: Other DNA sequences of this sample code for an identical CDR3. This chain connects TRBV2 to TRBJ2-3; D ambiguous. Trimming took 8 bases from V and 2 from J, leaving 5 bases between them. The CDR3 covers 11 residues. Germline loops: CDR1 SNHLY, CDR2 FYNNEI. CDR3 amino acids: CASRSTDTQYF. The CDR3 DNA sequence: TGTGCCAGCCGTTCCACAGATACGCAGTATTTT.

Note on this clone: In the same sample, other DNA sequences code for this CDR3. The J gene is TRBJ1-3, the V gene TRBV5-1, with unresolved D. Trimming stripped 0 bases from V and 4 bases from J, with 5 bases between. Germline CDR1 is SGHRS and CDR2 is YFSETQ. The CDR3 covers 13 residues. CDR3 loop: CASSLDIGNTIYF. CDR3 DNA: TGCGCCAGCAGCTTGGATATCGGAAACACCATATATTTT.

The J gene is TRBJ2-3, the V gene TRBV7-9; 14 bases align to TRBD2. Trimming at V came to 9 bases and at J to 2 bases, leaving 4 bases not matched to a gene. The CDR3 totals 15 residues. Germline CDR1 reads SEHNR; CDR2 reads FQNEAQ (reference sequence). CDR3 in DNA: TGTGCCAGTTGGACTAGCGGGAGGACCACAGATACGCAGTATTTT. Translation gives CASWTSGRTTDTQYF. The full variable domain, rest sourced from reference TRBV7-9 and TRBJ2-3, is DTGVSQNPRHKITKRGQNVTFRCDPISEHNRLYWYRQTLGQGPEFLTYFQNEAQLEKSRLLSDRFSAERPKGSFSTLEIQRTEQGDSAMYLCASWTSGRTTDTQYFGPGTRLTVL.

This chain joins TRBV6-5 and TRBJ1-1; 7 positions match TRBD1. J was trimmed by 4 bases and V by 7 bases; bases with no gene match: 3. The length of the CDR3 is 12 residues. Germline V CDR1 and CDR2: MNHEY, SVGAGI. The CDR3 loop is CASKQGITEAFF. The CDR3 DNA sequence: TGTGCCAGCAAACAGGGGATCACTGAAGCTTTCTTT.

The chain joins TRBV5-6 to TRBJ2-7, with D tentatively TRBD1 or TRBD2 (5 bases each). Germline CDR1 is SGHDT and CDR2 is YYEEEE. V gave up 4 bases and J gave up 5 bases, with 16 bases separating them. The CDR3 totals 14 residues. The CDR3, as DNA: TGTGCCAGCAGCCGGGGACCCGGCGGCGACGAGCAGTACTTC. It encodes CASSRGPGGDEQYF.

The J gene is TRBJ1-5, the V gene TRBV5-1; no reliable D call. The V and J ends lost 4 bases and 0 bases respectively, with 11 bases between them. Germline V gene lookup returns CDR1 SGHRS and CDR2 YFSETQ. This CDR3 has 15 amino acids. In DNA form, the CDR3 reads TGCGCCAGCAGCCCAGGACTCAGTAGCAATCAGCCCCAGCATTTT. Amino acids: CASSPGLSSNQPQHF. Full variable domain (missing parts from reference TRBV5-1 and TRBJ1-5): KAGVTQTPRYLIKTRGQQVTLSCSPISGHRSVSWYQQTPGQGLQFLFEYFSETQRNKGNFPGRFSGRQFSNSRSEMNVSTLELGDSALYLCASSPGLSSNQPQHFGDGTRLSIL.

The CDR3: CASSDRTGGYNEQFF. The CDR3 region has the DNA TGCGCCAGCAGTGACAGGACAGGGGGTTACAATGAGCAGTTCTTC. The chain joins TRBV10-1 to TRBJ2-1, with 10 bases fitting TRBD1. This CDR3 spans 15 amino acids. V lost 3 bases, J lost 4 bases, and 3 bases stayed unmatched. Germline lookup yields CDR1 WNHNN and CDR2 SYGVQD (reference sequence).

A few counts support this clone. CDR3 coding DNA: TGTGCCAGCAGCTTAACAGGGGGGATCTTAAGTCAGCCCCAGCATTTT. Its protein product is CASSLTGGILSQPQHF. This chain joins TRBV7-9 and TRBJ1-5, with 8 bases identical to TRBD1. V shed 2 bases, J shed 6 bases, and the junction held 9 bases outside the gene matches. The germline gives CDR1 SEHNR, CDR2 FQNEAQ (reference sequence). The CDR3 extends over 16 amino acids. The variable domain in full, completed from reference TRBV7-9 and TRBJ1-5, reads DTGVSQNPRHKITKRGQNVTFRCDPISEHNRLYWYRQTLGQGPEFLTYFQNEAQLEKSRLLSDRFSAERPKGSFSTLEIQRTEQGDSAMYLCASSLTGGILSQPQHFGDGTRLSIL.